The clone carrying this T cell receptor beta chain occurred a few times. The target antigen is unknown. This sample was included in a study of response to subunit inactivated influenza vaccine. General observations from the study: Each seasonal influenza vaccination recruits few new T cells, the authors suggested.

TCRdb re-called the RT-PCR reads through MiXCR, storing one row per CDR3 protein. The sample holds fewer than 550,000 distinct CDR3 sequences, around 25% seen once. Specimen: CD4+ T cells sorted from PBMCs, collected less than 6 days after vaccination. The receptor was isolated from a man aged 45-65 years who received an inactivated influenza vaccine.

This CDR3 is CASSIGQGQETQYF. In DNA, the CDR3 is TGTGCCAGCAGTATCGGACAGGGCCAAGAGACCCAGTACTTC. This chain links TRBV12-3 or TRBV12-4 with TRBJ2-5; 8 nucleotides align to TRBD1. J gave up 1 base and V 5 bases, and 3 bases lay outside the gene matches. The CDR3 extends over 14 amino acids.